Listed below are T cell receptor beta chains from one sample, sequenced in a study of OX40 agonist ivuxolimab in advanced cancers. Profiled with immunoSEQ multiplex PCR; TCRdb holds only in-frame clones, not every one. The sample yields tens of thousands of clones, around nine tenths seen once. This specimen was CD4+ or CD8+ T cells sorted from blood, taken in a trial of the OX40 agonist ivuxolimab. Receptors were obtained from an adult with an advanced solid tumor such as melanoma, head and neck, liver or kidney cancer. Both conserved end residues are part of each CDR3. Each record gives: J gene, V gene, D gene, clone size, CDR3 protein, CDR3 DNA. The D gene is left open where the match is weak. Not all rows give a size; the values are once, few, many and, for expanded clones, a class.

j_gene: TRBJ1-5
v_gene: TRBV18
d_gene: NA
abundance: NA
CDR3aa: CASSPSGNQPQHF
CDR3nt: TGTGCCAGCTCACCTTCAGGGAATCAGCCCCAGCATTTT

j_gene: TRBJ1-4
v_gene: TRBV10-3
d_gene: NA
abundance: NA
CDR3aa: CAISEGQGEKLFF
CDR3nt: TGTGCCATCAGTGAAGGGCAGGGTGAAAAACTGTTTTTT

j_gene: TRBJ2-1
v_gene: TRBV19
d_gene: TRBD2
abundance: NA
CDR3aa: CASSTTSGITVNEQFF
CDR3nt: TGTGCCAGTAGTACGACTAGCGGAATAACAGTCAATGAGCAGTTCTTC

j_gene: TRBJ2-3
v_gene: TRBV4-3
d_gene: TRBD1
abundance: NA
CDR3aa: CASSQDWGQGSTDTQYF
CDR3nt: TGCGCCAGCAGCCAAGATTGGGGACAGGGGAGCACAGATACGCAGTATTTT

j_gene: TRBJ2-1
v_gene: TRBV7-9
d_gene: NA
abundance: NA
CDR3aa: CASSSSNPSAGNNEQFF
CDR3nt: TGTGCCAGCAGCTCAAGTAACCCGTCGGCAGGGAACAATGAGCAGTTCTTC

j_gene: TRBJ2-2
v_gene: TRBV15
d_gene: NA
abundance: NA
CDR3aa: CATSRVSITGELFF
CDR3nt: TGTGCCACCAGCAGAGTCAGTATCACCGGGGAGCTGTTTTTT

j_gene: TRBJ2-4
v_gene: TRBV2
d_gene: NA
abundance: once
CDR3aa: CASSETTGRSMAKNIQYF
CDR3nt: TGTGCCAGCAGTGAAACGACAGGGAGGTCGATGGCCAAAAACATTCAGTACTTC

j_gene: TRBJ2-2
v_gene: TRBV6-1
d_gene: TRBD2
abundance: NA
CDR3aa: CASTSGTNTGELFF
CDR3nt: TGTGCCAGCACTAGCGGAACGAACACCGGGGAGCTGTTTTTT

j_gene: TRBJ2-2
v_gene: TRBV5-1
d_gene: NA
abundance: NA
CDR3aa: CASSYGRQNTGELFF
CDR3nt: TGCGCCAGCAGTTATGGACGGCAGAACACCGGGGAGCTGTTTTTT

j_gene: TRBJ2-3
v_gene: TRBV9
d_gene: NA
abundance: NA
CDR3aa: CASSAGTFTDTQYF
CDR3nt: TGTGCCAGCAGCGCAGGGACCTTCACAGATACGCAGTATTTT

j_gene: TRBJ2-7
v_gene: TRBV10-3
d_gene: TRBD1
abundance: once
CDR3aa: CAISVGQGIREQYF
CDR3nt: TGTGCCATCAGTGTTGGACAGGGGATCAGGGAGCAGTACTTC

j_gene: TRBJ2-1
v_gene: TRBV2
d_gene: NA
abundance: once
CDR3aa: CASTWDSGRGEQFF
CDR3nt: TGTGCCAGCACTTGGGACTCCGGGCGGGGTGAGCAGTTCTTC

j_gene: TRBJ2-6
v_gene: TRBV18
d_gene: NA
abundance: NA
CDR3aa: CASSQVSLGNSGANVLTF
CDR3nt: TGTGCCAGCTCACAAGTCAGTCTGGGGAACTCTGGGGCCAACGTCCTGACTTTC

j_gene: TRBJ2-6
v_gene: TRBV7-2
d_gene: NA
abundance: NA
CDR3aa: CASSPSLSGANVLTF
CDR3nt: TGTGCCAGCAGCCCCAGTCTCTCTGGGGCCAACGTCCTGACTTTC

j_gene: TRBJ2-7
v_gene: TRBV28
d_gene: TRBD2
abundance: NA
CDR3aa: CASITPGLAGPYEQYF
CDR3nt: TGTGCCAGCATCACCCCCGGACTAGCGGGGCCCTACGAGCAGTACTTC

j_gene: TRBJ2-3
v_gene: TRBV7-9
d_gene: NA
abundance: NA
CDR3aa: CASSFGSTDTQYF
CDR3nt: TGTGCCAGCAGCTTTGGTTCCACAGATACGCAGTATTTT

j_gene: TRBJ1-1
v_gene: TRBV18
d_gene: NA
abundance: NA
CDR3aa: CASSEGGTNTEAFF
CDR3nt: TGTGCCAGCTCAGAAGGGGGTACGAACACTGAAGCTTTCTTT

j_gene: TRBJ2-7
v_gene: TRBV29-1
d_gene: NA
abundance: NA
CDR3aa: CSVGADRLFRGEQYF
CDR3nt: TGCAGCGTTGGTGCTGACAGGTTATTCCGGGGCGAGCAGTACTTC

j_gene: TRBJ1-2
v_gene: TRBV28
d_gene: NA
abundance: NA
CDR3aa: CASSLRLGKDYGYTF
CDR3nt: TGTGCCAGCAGTTTAAGGCTGGGTAAAGACTATGGCTACACCTTC

j_gene: TRBJ2-1
v_gene: TRBV9
d_gene: NA
abundance: NA
CDR3aa: CASSVGGEGNEQFF
CDR3nt: TGTGCCAGCAGCGTGGGGGGAGAGGGGAATGAGCAGTTCTTC

j_gene: TRBJ1-5
v_gene: TRBV6-5
d_gene: NA
abundance: NA
CDR3aa: CASSSTGTASNQPQHF
CDR3nt: TGTGCCAGCAGTTCAACCGGGACGGCTAGCAATCAGCCCCAGCATTTT

j_gene: TRBJ1-6
v_gene: TRBV5-4
d_gene: NA
abundance: NA
CDR3aa: CASSFWGYNSPLHF
CDR3nt: TGTGCCAGCAGCTTTTGGGGGTATAATTCACCCCTCCACTTT

j_gene: TRBJ2-1
v_gene: TRBV7-9
d_gene: NA
abundance: NA
CDR3aa: CASSLGGGQGRYNEQFF
CDR3nt: TGTGCCAGCAGCTTAGGAGGGGGTCAGGGTAGATACAATGAGCAGTTCTTC

j_gene: TRBJ1-1
v_gene: TRBV18
d_gene: NA
abundance: NA
CDR3aa: CASSPTVSGTEAFF
CDR3nt: TGTGCCAGCTCACCTACAGTAAGCGGAACTGAAGCTTTCTTT

j_gene: TRBJ2-7
v_gene: TRBV6-5
d_gene: TRBD1
abundance: NA
CDR3aa: CASGPGQFSYEQYF
CDR3nt: TGTGCCAGCGGACCGGGACAGTTCTCCTACGAGCAGTACTTC

j_gene: TRBJ2-1
v_gene: TRBV4-1
d_gene: NA
abundance: NA
CDR3aa: CASSTRNNEQFF
CDR3nt: TGCGCCAGCAGCACACGGAATAATGAGCAGTTCTTC

j_gene: TRBJ2-7
v_gene: TRBV5-5
d_gene: TRBD1
abundance: once
CDR3aa: CASSLSGTESYEQYF
CDR3nt: TGTGCCAGCAGCTTGTCCGGGACAGAGTCCTACGAGCAGTACTTC